This T cell receptor (beta chain) is drawn from a study of blood T cell repertoires in COVID-19. Background on the study: Sources were T cells, B-cell-depleted T cells, or PBMCs; the material itself was cDNA or gDNA.

V lost 1 base and J 1 base, leaving 13 bases between the germline ends. CDR1 and CDR2 from the germline V gene are KGHSH and LQKENI. CDR3 size: 16 residues. Under the authors' procedure: Using reference gene primer amplification, nucleated cell counts were estimated. Assay used: immunoSEQ multiplex PCR; TCRdb lists only in-frame clones, some missing. The D gene and trimming were derived from the DNA, and the V and J assignments and clone size from that table. Found here are about 76,000 clones, more than 90% of them singletons; the top ten hold 1.3% to 1.5%. Sequenced: peripheral blood. The chain carries TRBV18 and TRBJ1-1, with a possible D match to TRBD1 (5 bases). The receptor comes from a man aged 50 to 59 with acute or convalescent COVID-19. The CDR3 nucleotides are TGTGCCAGCTCACCACAACCGGGGGGAAGGAACACTGAAGCTTTCTTT. Translation: CASSPQPGGRNTEAFF.